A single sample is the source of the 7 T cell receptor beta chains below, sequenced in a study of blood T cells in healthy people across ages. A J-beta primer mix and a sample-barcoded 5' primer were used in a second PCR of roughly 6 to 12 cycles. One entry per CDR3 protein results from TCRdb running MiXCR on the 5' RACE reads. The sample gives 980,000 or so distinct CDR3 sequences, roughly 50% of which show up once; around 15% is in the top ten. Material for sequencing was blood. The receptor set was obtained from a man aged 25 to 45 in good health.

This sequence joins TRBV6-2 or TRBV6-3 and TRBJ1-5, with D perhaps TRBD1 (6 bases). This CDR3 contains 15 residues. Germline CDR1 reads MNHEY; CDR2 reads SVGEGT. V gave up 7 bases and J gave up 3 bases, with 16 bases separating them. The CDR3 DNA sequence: TGTGCCAGCAAGAAGAACAGGGAAAACAATCAGCCCCAGCATTTT. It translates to CASKKNRENNQPQHF.

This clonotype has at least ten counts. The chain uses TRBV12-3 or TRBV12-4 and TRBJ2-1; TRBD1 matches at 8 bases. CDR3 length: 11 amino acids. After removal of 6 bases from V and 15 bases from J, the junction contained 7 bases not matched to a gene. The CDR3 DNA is TGTGCCAGCAGGCGACAGGGGAGTCTGTTCTTC. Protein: CASRRQGSLFF.

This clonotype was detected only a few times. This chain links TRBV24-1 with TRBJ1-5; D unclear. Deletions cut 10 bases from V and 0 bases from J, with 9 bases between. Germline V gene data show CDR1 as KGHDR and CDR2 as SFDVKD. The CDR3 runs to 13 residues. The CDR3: CATSQYSNQPQHF. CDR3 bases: TGTGCCACGAGTCAGTATAGCAATCAGCCCCAGCATTTT.

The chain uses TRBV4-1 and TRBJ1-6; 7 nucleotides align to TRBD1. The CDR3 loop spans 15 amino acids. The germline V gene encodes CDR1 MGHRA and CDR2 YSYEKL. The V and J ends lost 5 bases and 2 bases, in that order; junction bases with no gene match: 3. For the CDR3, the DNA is TGCGCCAGCAGCTACAGGGGAACCTATAATTCACCCCTCCACTTT. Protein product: CASSYRGTYNSPLHF.

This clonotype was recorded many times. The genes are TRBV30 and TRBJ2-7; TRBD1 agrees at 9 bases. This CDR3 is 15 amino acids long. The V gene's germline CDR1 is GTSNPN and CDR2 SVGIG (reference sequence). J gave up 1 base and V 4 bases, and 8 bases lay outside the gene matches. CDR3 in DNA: TGTGCCTGGAAAATTGGCGGGACAGGGTCCTACGAGCAGTACTTC. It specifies CAWKIGGTGSYEQYF. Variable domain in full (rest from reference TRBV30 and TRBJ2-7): SQTIHQWPATLVQPVGSPLSLECTVEGTSNPNLYWYRQAAGRGLQLLFYSVGIGQISSEVPQNLSASRPQDRQFILSSKKLLLSDSGFYLCAWKIGGTGSYEQYFGPGTRLTVT.

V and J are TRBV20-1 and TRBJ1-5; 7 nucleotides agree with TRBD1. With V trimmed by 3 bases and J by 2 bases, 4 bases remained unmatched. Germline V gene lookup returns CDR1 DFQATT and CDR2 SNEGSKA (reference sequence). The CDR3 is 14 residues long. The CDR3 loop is CSASRGSGNQPQHF. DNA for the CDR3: TGCAGTGCTAGCAGGGGGTCTGGCAATCAGCCCCAGCATTTT.

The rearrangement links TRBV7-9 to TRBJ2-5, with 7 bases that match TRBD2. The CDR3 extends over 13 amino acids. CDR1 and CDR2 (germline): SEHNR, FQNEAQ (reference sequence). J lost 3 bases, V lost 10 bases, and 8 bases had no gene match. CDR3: CATGGVLEETQYF. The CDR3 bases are TGTGCCACGGGAGGAGTCCTGGAAGAGACCCAGTACTTC.